These T cell receptor beta chains were read from a single sample in a study of T cells in Graves' hyperthyroidism and ophthalmopathy. TCRdb re-analysed the multiplex PCR reads in MiXCR, keeping a single row per CDR3 protein. The data show 350,000 to 400,000 distinct CDR3 sequences, 18% seen once. Sequencing input: blood. The receptors shown here come from a man younger than 35 with Graves' ophthalmopathy. Both conserved end residues are part of each CDR3. Fields, in order: clone size, D gene, V gene, J gene, CDR3 protein, CDR3 DNA. A D gene is named only where the DNA matches it firmly. Clone size is shown for a subset of rows, as once, few, many or a class of expanded clone.

abundance: few; d_gene: NA; v_gene: TRBV9; j_gene: TRBJ1-2; CDR3aa: CASSKTTGRGYTF; CDR3nt: TGTGCCAGCAGTAAGACCACAGGTCGTGGCTACACCTTC
abundance: many; d_gene: NA; v_gene: TRBV3-1; j_gene: TRBJ2-7; CDR3aa: CASSRDYEQYF; CDR3nt: TGTGCCAGCAGCCGCGACTACGAGCAGTACTTC
abundance: NA; d_gene: NA; v_gene: TRBV18; j_gene: TRBJ2-2; CDR3aa: CASSPGQRYTGELFF; CDR3nt: TGTGCCAGCTCACCAGGGCAGCGATACACCGGGGAGCTGTTTTTT
abundance: many; d_gene: TRBD1; v_gene: TRBV20-1; j_gene: TRBJ1-1; CDR3aa: CSARRTGFFQKNTEAFF; CDR3nt: TGCAGTGCTAGACGGACAGGGTTCTTTCAAAAGAACACTGAAGCTTTCTTT
abundance: NA; d_gene: TRBD1; v_gene: TRBV7-9; j_gene: TRBJ1-5; CDR3aa: CASRRIGTGYEPQHF; CDR3nt: TGTGCCAGCAGACGCATCGGGACAGGGTATGAGCCCCAGCATTTT
abundance: many; d_gene: NA; v_gene: TRBV2; j_gene: TRBJ2-2; CDR3aa: CASSAGANTGELFF; CDR3nt: TGTGCCAGCAGTGCCGGGGCGAACACCGGGGAGCTGTTTTTT
abundance: many; d_gene: NA; v_gene: TRBV6-1; j_gene: TRBJ1-1; CDR3aa: CASSSWDTNTEAFF; CDR3nt: TGTGCCAGCAGTTCCTGGGACACCAACACTGAAGCTTTCTTT
abundance: many; d_gene: TRBD1; v_gene: TRBV19; j_gene: TRBJ1-5; CDR3aa: CASSTGTGLHYNQPQHF; CDR3nt: TGTGCCAGTAGTACCGGGACAGGGCTCCACTACAATCAGCCCCAGCATTTT
abundance: many; d_gene: NA; v_gene: TRBV7-3; j_gene: TRBJ2-3; CDR3aa: CASSPTGIPSHTQYF; CDR3nt: TGTGCCAGCAGCCCGACCGGGATCCCCTCCCATACGCAGTATTTT
abundance: many; d_gene: TRBD1; v_gene: TRBV18; j_gene: TRBJ1-6; CDR3aa: CASSREQGDSPLHF; CDR3nt: TGTGCCAGCTCTCGGGAGCAGGGGGATTCACCCCTCCACTTT
abundance: many; d_gene: TRBD2; v_gene: TRBV28; j_gene: TRBJ2-1; CDR3aa: CASSISGAYNEQFF; CDR3nt: TGTGCCAGCAGTATAAGCGGGGCCTACAATGAGCAGTTCTTC
abundance: once; d_gene: TRBD1; v_gene: TRBV28; j_gene: TRBJ1-2; CDR3aa: CASSRVGQGADGYTF; CDR3nt: TGTGCCAGCAGTCGCGTCGGACAGGGGGCGGACGGCTACACCTTC
abundance: many; d_gene: TRBD1; v_gene: TRBV6-1; j_gene: TRBJ2-3; CDR3aa: CASSLRDSSSDTQYF; CDR3nt: TGTGCCAGCAGTTTAAGGGACAGCTCTTCAGATACGCAGTATTTT
abundance: many; d_gene: TRBD1; v_gene: TRBV3-1; j_gene: TRBJ2-5; CDR3aa: CASSQVLRDRQETQYF; CDR3nt: TGTGCCAGCAGCCAAGTTCTTCGGGACAGGCAAGAGACCCAGTACTTC
abundance: few; d_gene: NA; v_gene: TRBV7-2; j_gene: TRBJ2-2; CDR3aa: CASSSWGAYTGELFF; CDR3nt: TGTGCCAGCAGCTCCTGGGGGGCCTACACCGGGGAGCTGTTTTTT
abundance: NA; d_gene: NA; v_gene: TRBV5-4; j_gene: TRBJ2-3; CDR3aa: CASSSSRAGGTDTQYF; CDR3nt: TGTGCCAGCAGCTCCTCCAGGGCAGGGGGCACAGATACGCAGTATTTT
abundance: NA; d_gene: TRBD2; v_gene: TRBV27; j_gene: TRBJ2-1; CDR3aa: CASSFSGAASYNEQFF; CDR3nt: TGTGCCAGCAGCTTTAGCGGGGCGGCCTCCTACAATGAGCAGTTCTTC
abundance: NA; d_gene: NA; v_gene: TRBV19; j_gene: TRBJ2-1; CDR3aa: CASSPMWARESYNEQFF; CDR3nt: TGTGCCAGTAGCCCGATGTGGGCCAGGGAATCCTACAATGAGCAGTTCTTC
abundance: NA; d_gene: NA; v_gene: TRBV6-1; j_gene: TRBJ1-2; CDR3aa: CASSTSWGRGNYGYTF; CDR3nt: TGTGCCAGCAGTACCTCCTGGGGTAGGGGTAACTATGGCTACACCTTC
abundance: many; d_gene: NA; v_gene: TRBV7-2; j_gene: TRBJ1-1; CDR3aa: CASSQPGRGTEAFF; CDR3nt: TGTGCCAGCAGCCAGCCAGGGCGGGGCACTGAAGCTTTCTTT
abundance: many; d_gene: NA; v_gene: TRBV15; j_gene: TRBJ1-1; CDR3aa: CATSRDFALRTNTEAFF; CDR3nt: TGTGCCACCAGCAGAGATTTTGCGTTGCGTACGAACACTGAAGCTTTCTTT
abundance: many; d_gene: TRBD1; v_gene: TRBV7-9; j_gene: TRBJ1-2; CDR3aa: CASSLAGQGTRGYTF; CDR3nt: TGTGCCAGCAGCTTAGCTGGACAGGGGACGCGTGGCTACACCTTC
abundance: NA; d_gene: TRBD2; v_gene: TRBV7-9; j_gene: TRBJ2-3; CDR3aa: CASSHGRFLGRGERDTQYF; CDR3nt: TGTGCCAGCAGCCACGGACGCTTCCTTGGGCGGGGGGAGAGAGATACGCAGTATTTT
abundance: many; d_gene: TRBD2; v_gene: TRBV11-2; j_gene: TRBJ2-7; CDR3aa: CASSARLASYEQYF; CDR3nt: TGTGCCAGCAGCGCTCGACTAGCCTCCTACGAGCAGTACTTC
abundance: many; d_gene: NA; v_gene: TRBV4-2; j_gene: TRBJ1-5; CDR3aa: CASSQDHVQGQPQHF; CDR3nt: TGTGCCAGCAGCCAAGATCACGTGCAGGGCCAGCCCCAGCATTTT
abundance: many; d_gene: TRBD2; v_gene: TRBV2; j_gene: TRBJ2-7; CDR3aa: CASSERGVVYEQYF; CDR3nt: TGTGCCAGCAGTGAACGGGGGGTGGTCTACGAGCAGTACTTC
abundance: NA; d_gene: NA; v_gene: TRBV7-9; j_gene: TRBJ1-2; CDR3aa: CASSRSDIYYGYTF; CDR3nt: TGTGCCAGCAGCCGAAGCGACATCTACTATGGCTACACCTTC
abundance: few; d_gene: TRBD2; v_gene: TRBV7-3; j_gene: TRBJ2-7; CDR3aa: CASSLLAGVSYEQYF; CDR3nt: TGTGCCAGCAGCTTACTAGCGGGGGTCTCCTACGAGCAGTACTTC
abundance: many; d_gene: NA; v_gene: TRBV12-3/TRBV12-4; j_gene: TRBJ2-7; CDR3aa: CASSAHAPRAYEQYF; CDR3nt: TGTGCCAGCAGTGCCCATGCCCCCAGAGCCTACGAGCAGTACTTC
abundance: many; d_gene: NA; v_gene: TRBV28; j_gene: TRBJ1-1; CDR3aa: CASSLSDHTEAFF; CDR3nt: TGTGCCAGCAGCCTATCGGACCACACTGAAGCTTTCTTT
abundance: many; d_gene: TRBD1; v_gene: TRBV12-3/TRBV12-4; j_gene: TRBJ1-1; CDR3aa: CASIRTGSWTEAFF; CDR3nt: TGTGCCAGCATCCGGACAGGATCTTGGACTGAAGCTTTCTTT
abundance: NA; d_gene: NA; v_gene: TRBV7-9; j_gene: TRBJ2-7; CDR3aa: CASSLAQGSLPQQYF; CDR3nt: TGTGCCAGCAGCTTAGCCCAGGGGTCACTCCCTCAGCAGTACTTC
abundance: NA; d_gene: TRBD2; v_gene: TRBV20-1; j_gene: TRBJ2-3; CDR3aa: CSARALSGGSTDTQYF; CDR3nt: TGCAGTGCTAGAGCACTAAGCGGGGGGAGCACAGATACGCAGTATTTT
abundance: NA; d_gene: TRBD1; v_gene: TRBV6-1; j_gene: TRBJ1-2; CDR3aa: CASSEAWTGRYGYTF; CDR3nt: TGTGCCAGCAGTGAAGCGTGGACAGGGAGATATGGCTACACCTTC
abundance: few; d_gene: TRBD1; v_gene: TRBV4-1; j_gene: TRBJ1-4; CDR3aa: CASSPRDRGPFLTNEKLFF; CDR3nt: TGCGCCAGCAGCCCACGGGACAGGGGGCCGTTCCTCACTAATGAAAAACTGTTTTTT
abundance: NA; d_gene: NA; v_gene: TRBV24-1; j_gene: TRBJ2-1; CDR3aa: CATSAGGQIYNEQFF; CDR3nt: TGTGCCACCAGTGCCGGAGGGCAAATCTACAATGAGCAGTTCTTC
abundance: NA; d_gene: NA; v_gene: TRBV7-9; j_gene: TRBJ2-3; CDR3aa: CASSQESRFLDTQYF; CDR3nt: TGTGCCAGCAGCCAAGAGAGCAGGTTTTTAGATACGCAGTATTTT
abundance: many; d_gene: NA; v_gene: TRBV3-1; j_gene: TRBJ2-2; CDR3aa: CASSQVQSTGELFF; CDR3nt: TGTGCCAGCAGCCAAGTTCAATCCACCGGGGAGCTGTTTTTT
abundance: many; d_gene: TRBD1; v_gene: TRBV5-6; j_gene: TRBJ2-2; CDR3aa: CASSLTQGRLTGELFF; CDR3nt: TGTGCCAGCAGCTTGACACAGGGGAGATTGACCGGGGAGCTGTTTTTT
abundance: many; d_gene: TRBD2; v_gene: TRBV27; j_gene: TRBJ2-1; CDR3aa: CASSSLAGGPRGKNEQFF; CDR3nt: TGTGCCAGCAGTTCACTAGCGGGGGGCCCTCGGGGGAAAAATGAGCAGTTCTTC
abundance: few; d_gene: TRBD1; v_gene: TRBV5-1; j_gene: TRBJ2-7; CDR3aa: CASSLGRDRLTYEQYF; CDR3nt: TGCGCCAGCAGCTTGGGCCGGGACAGACTCACCTACGAGCAGTACTTC
abundance: few; d_gene: TRBD1; v_gene: TRBV20-1; j_gene: TRBJ2-7; CDR3aa: CSARPGTANTYEQYF; CDR3nt: TGCAGTGCTCGACCGGGGACAGCCAATACCTACGAGCAGTACTTC
abundance: NA; d_gene: NA; v_gene: TRBV18; j_gene: TRBJ2-2; CDR3aa: CASSPPPRNTGELFF; CDR3nt: TGTGCCAGCTCACCACCGCCCAGAAACACCGGGGAGCTGTTTTTT
abundance: many; d_gene: NA; v_gene: TRBV12-3/TRBV12-4; j_gene: TRBJ2-7; CDR3aa: CASSPQGYHEQYF; CDR3nt: TGTGCCAGCAGTCCACAGGGTTATCACGAGCAGTACTTC
abundance: many; d_gene: TRBD1; v_gene: TRBV6-1; j_gene: TRBJ1-5; CDR3aa: CASRDQTGAGNQPQHF; CDR3nt: TGTGCCAGCAGGGACCAGACAGGGGCAGGCAATCAGCCCCAGCATTTT
abundance: NA; d_gene: TRBD2; v_gene: TRBV12-3/TRBV12-4; j_gene: TRBJ2-1; CDR3aa: CASSLRTSGPPGEQFF; CDR3nt: TGTGCCAGCAGCTTAAGGACTAGCGGCCCCCCGGGTGAGCAGTTCTTC
abundance: few; d_gene: TRBD1; v_gene: TRBV12-3/TRBV12-4; j_gene: TRBJ2-3; CDR3aa: CASSLLGTAPDTQYF; CDR3nt: TGTGCCAGCAGTTTATTGGGGACAGCCCCAGATACGCAGTATTTT
abundance: few; d_gene: TRBD2; v_gene: TRBV12-3/TRBV12-4; j_gene: TRBJ2-5; CDR3aa: CASSYGTSGMAETQYF; CDR3nt: TGTGCCAGCAGTTACGGGACTAGCGGGATGGCGGAGACCCAGTACTTC
abundance: NA; d_gene: TRBD1; v_gene: TRBV9; j_gene: TRBJ1-4; CDR3aa: CASSPGQGSEKLFF; CDR3nt: TGTGCCAGCAGTCCGGGACAGGGAAGTGAAAAACTGTTTTTT
abundance: NA; d_gene: TRBD1; v_gene: TRBV7-6; j_gene: TRBJ1-1; CDR3aa: CASSLSTGITEAFF; CDR3nt: TGTGCCAGCAGCTTATCGACAGGGATAACTGAAGCTTTCTTT
abundance: few; d_gene: TRBD1; v_gene: TRBV12-3/TRBV12-4; j_gene: TRBJ2-1; CDR3aa: CASSDSPGQGPNEQFF; CDR3nt: TGTGCCAGCAGTGATTCGCCGGGACAGGGTCCCAATGAGCAGTTCTTC
abundance: NA; d_gene: NA; v_gene: TRBV6-1; j_gene: TRBJ2-1; CDR3aa: CASKSSGRAEQFF; CDR3nt: TGTGCCAGCAAGTCCTCAGGCCGGGCTGAGCAGTTCTTC